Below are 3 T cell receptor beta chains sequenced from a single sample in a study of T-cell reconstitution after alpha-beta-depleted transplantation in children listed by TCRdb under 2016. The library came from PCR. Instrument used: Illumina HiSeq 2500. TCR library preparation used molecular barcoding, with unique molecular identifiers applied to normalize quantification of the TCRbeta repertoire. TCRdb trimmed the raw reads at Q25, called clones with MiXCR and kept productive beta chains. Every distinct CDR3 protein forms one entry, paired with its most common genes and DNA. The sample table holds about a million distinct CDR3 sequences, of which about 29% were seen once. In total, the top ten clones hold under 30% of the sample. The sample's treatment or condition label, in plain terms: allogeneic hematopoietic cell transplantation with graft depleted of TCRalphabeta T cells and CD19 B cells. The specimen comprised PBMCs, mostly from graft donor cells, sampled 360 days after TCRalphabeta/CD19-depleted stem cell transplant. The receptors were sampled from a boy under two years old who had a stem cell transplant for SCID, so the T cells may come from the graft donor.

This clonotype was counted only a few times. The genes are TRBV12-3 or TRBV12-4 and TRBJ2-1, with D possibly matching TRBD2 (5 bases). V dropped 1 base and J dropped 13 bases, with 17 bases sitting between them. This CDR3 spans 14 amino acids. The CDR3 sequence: CASSLDNSRGRQFF. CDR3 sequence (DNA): TGTGCCAGCAGTTTAGATAACTCCCGGGGTCGTCAGTTCTTC.

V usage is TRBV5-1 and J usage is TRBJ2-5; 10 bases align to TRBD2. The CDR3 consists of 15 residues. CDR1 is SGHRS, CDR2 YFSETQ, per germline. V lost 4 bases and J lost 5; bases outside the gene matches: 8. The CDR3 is CASSNSGGPRETQYF. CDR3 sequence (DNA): TGCGCCAGCAGCAATAGCGGGGGGCCTCGGGAGACCCAGTACTTC.

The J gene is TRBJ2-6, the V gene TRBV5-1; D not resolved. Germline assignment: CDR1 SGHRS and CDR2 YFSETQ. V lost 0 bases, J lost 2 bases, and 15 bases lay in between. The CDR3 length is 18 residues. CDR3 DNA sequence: TGCGCCAGCAGCTTGGGGGCAGGAGAATTGACTGGGGCCAACGTCCTGACTTTC. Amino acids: CASSLGAGELTGANVLTF. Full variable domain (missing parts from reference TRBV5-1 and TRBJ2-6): KAGVTQTPRYLIKTRGQQVTLSCSPISGHRSVSWYQQTPGQGLQFLFEYFSETQRNKGNFPGRFSGRQFSNSRSEMNVSTLELGDSALYLCASSLGAGELTGANVLTFGAGSRLTVL.